This paragraph reports one T cell receptor beta chain. The sample belongs to a study of T cells after yellow fever vaccination. Study-wide context: The SMART-Seq v4 Ultra Low Input method served to prepare the low-cell-number fractions.

Unmatched junction bases numbered 3, after V lost 0 bases and J lost 4 bases. The CDR3 spans 15 residues. Germline V gene sequence: CDR1 SGHRS, CDR2 YFSETQ. The TCR cDNA carried a universal primer site and UMIs from 5'RACE template switching. Using its own MiXCR run on the 5' RACE reads, TCRdb lists one record per CDR3 protein. The sample lists around 610,000 distinct CDR3 sequences; about 14% were seen once. Sequencing was performed on PBMCs, taken on the day of the yellow fever booster vaccination. The rearrangement links TRBV5-1 to TRBJ2-1, with 8 bases aligning to TRBD1. The source of this sequence is a young man who received the YFV17D yellow fever vaccine. The CDR3 coding sequence is TGCGCCAGCAGCTTGGGACAGGGGCAATACAATGAGCAGTTCTTC. This gives the protein CASSLGQGQYNEQFF.